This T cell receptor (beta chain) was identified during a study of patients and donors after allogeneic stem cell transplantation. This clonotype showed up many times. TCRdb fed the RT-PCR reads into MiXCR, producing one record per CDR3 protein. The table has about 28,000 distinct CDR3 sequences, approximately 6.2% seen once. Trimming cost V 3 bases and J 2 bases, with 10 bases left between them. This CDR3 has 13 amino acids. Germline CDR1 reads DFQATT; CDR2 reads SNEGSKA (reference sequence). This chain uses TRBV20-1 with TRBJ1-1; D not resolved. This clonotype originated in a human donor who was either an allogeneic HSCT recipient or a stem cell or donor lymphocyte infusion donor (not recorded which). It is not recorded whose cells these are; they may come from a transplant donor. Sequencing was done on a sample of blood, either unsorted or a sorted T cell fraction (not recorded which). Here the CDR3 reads CSASHPANTEAFF. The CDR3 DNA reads TGCAGTGCTAGCCACCCAGCAAACACTGAAGCTTTCTTT.